This TCR beta chain was identified in a study of shared clonotypes between healthy human individuals. The V and J ends lost 1 base and 11 bases respectively, with 12 bases between them. CDR3 length equals 14 residues. CDR1 is LNHDA, CDR2 SQIVND, per germline (reference sequence). Some clones are missing from TCRdb's copy, which holds only in-frame ones; the method was immunoSEQ multiplex PCR. The repertoire holds 2 million to 3 million clones, approximately 90% seen once, with about 0.13% in the top ten. The sequence was obtained from a man between 18 and 35 years old in good health. This chain connects TRBV19 to TRBJ1-6, with D unresolved. The sequenced material came from naive CD4+ T cells sorted from blood. As to subset: CD45RA+ positively selected. The CDR3 DNA reads TGTGCCAGTAGTATAGGCCCTCACTCACCACCCCTCCACTTT. Its translation: CASSIGPHSPPLHF.